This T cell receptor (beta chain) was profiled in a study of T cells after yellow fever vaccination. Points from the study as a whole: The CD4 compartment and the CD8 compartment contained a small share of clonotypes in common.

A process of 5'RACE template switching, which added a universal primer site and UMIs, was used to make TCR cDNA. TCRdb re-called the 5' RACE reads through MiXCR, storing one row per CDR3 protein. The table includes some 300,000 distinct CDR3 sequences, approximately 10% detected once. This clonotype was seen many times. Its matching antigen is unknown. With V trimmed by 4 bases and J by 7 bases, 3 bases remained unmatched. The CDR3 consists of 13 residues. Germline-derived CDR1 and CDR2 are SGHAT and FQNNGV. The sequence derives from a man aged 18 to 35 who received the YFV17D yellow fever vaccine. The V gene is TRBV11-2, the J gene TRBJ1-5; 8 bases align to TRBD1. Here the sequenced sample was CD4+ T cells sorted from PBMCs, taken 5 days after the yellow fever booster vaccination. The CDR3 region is CASSSQGAQPQHF. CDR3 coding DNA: TGTGCCAGCAGCTCTCAGGGGGCCCAGCCCCAGCATTTT.